A selection of T cell receptor beta chains follows, all from one sample in a study of T cell responses to AZD1222 COVID-19 vaccine. The assay was immunoSEQ multiplex PCR, and TCRdb's table has in-frame clones only and misses some. This sample has approximately 170,000 clones, with approximately 90% found just once. The specimen comprised peripheral blood, sampled on day 0 of AZD1222 vaccination. The receptors were sampled from an adult in good health. The CDR3 runs from the conserved cysteine through the conserved F or W. The D gene is left open where the match is weak. Some rows have no size entry. The others give once, few or many, or a class for an expanded clone.

J: TRBJ2-7
size: .
D: TRBD2
V: TRBV12-5
CDR3: CASGPPHWTRENEQYF
DNA: TGTGCTAGTGGCCCACCTCACTGGACTAGGGAGAACGAGCAGTACTTC

J: TRBJ2-2
size: .
D: .
V: TRBV11-2
CDR3: CATQEYTGELFF
DNA: TGTGCCACCCAAGAGTACACCGGGGAGCTGTTTTTT

J: TRBJ2-7
size: .
D: TRBD1
V: TRBV18
CDR3: CASSPQGAAEQYF
DNA: TGTGCCAGCTCACCACAGGGGGCGGCGGAGCAGTACTTC

J: TRBJ1-5
size: .
D: .
V: TRBV27
CDR3: CASSLGRNQPQHF
DNA: TGTGCCAGCAGTTTAGGGAGAAATCAGCCCCAGCATTTT

J: TRBJ2-1
size: .
D: .
V: TRBV2
CDR3: CASSGWQVPYNEQFF
DNA: TGTGCCAGCAGCGGGTGGCAGGTGCCCTACAATGAGCAGTTCTTC

J: TRBJ2-1
size: .
D: TRBD2
V: TRBV11-2
CDR3: CASSLSGTSGYYNEQFF
DNA: TGTGCCAGCAGCTTATCCGGGACTAGCGGATATTACAATGAGCAGTTCTTC

J: TRBJ2-2
size: .
D: .
V: TRBV5-6
CDR3: CASSFYRLSGELFF
DNA: TGTGCCAGCAGCTTCTACAGGTTGAGCGGGGAGCTGTTTTTT

J: TRBJ2-3
size: .
D: TRBD2
V: TRBV7-3
CDR3: CASSLAGAVKDTQYF
DNA: TGTGCCAGCAGTCTAGCGGGAGCGGTAAAAGATACGCAGTATTTT

J: TRBJ1-6
size: .
D: .
V: TRBV25-1
CDR3: CASGPGLNSPLHF
DNA: TGTGCCTCGGGACCGGGACTAAATTCACCCCTCCACTTT

J: TRBJ2-2
size: .
D: .
V: TRBV30
CDR3: CAWRDNRQGELFF
DNA: TGTGCCTGGAGAGATAACAGGCAGGGAGAGCTGTTTTTT

J: TRBJ1-2
size: once
D: .
V: TRBV11-3
CDR3: CASSTSRGIQANYGYTF
DNA: TGTGCCAGCAGCACAAGCAGGGGAATACAGGCTAACTATGGCTACACCTTC

J: TRBJ2-3
size: once
D: TRBD2
V: TRBV25-1
CDR3: CASSEYRLAGSGDTQYF
DNA: TGTGCCAGCAGTGAATATAGACTAGCGGGATCGGGAGATACGCAGTATTTT

J: TRBJ2-1
size: .
D: TRBD2
V: TRBV10-1
CDR3: CASSGLATKFF
DNA: TGCGCCAGCAGTGGACTAGCGACGAAGTTCTTC

J: TRBJ2-5
size: .
D: TRBD1
V: TRBV5-1
CDR3: CASSLGDREETQYF
DNA: TGCGCCAGCAGCTTGGGAGACAGGGAAGAGACCCAGTACTTC

J: TRBJ2-5
size: .
D: .
V: TRBV5-8
CDR3: CASSFEQGRETQYF
DNA: TGTGCCAGCAGCTTCGAGCAGGGGAGGGAGACCCAGTACTTC

J: TRBJ1-6
size: once
D: TRBD1
V: TRBV24-1
CDR3: CATSDKGQNSPLHF
DNA: TGTGCCACCAGTGATAAGGGACAGAATTCACCCCTCCACTTT

J: TRBJ2-1
size: .
D: .
V: TRBV11-3
CDR3: CASSLDQGRYEQFF
DNA: TGTGCCAGCAGCTTAGATCAGGGGAGGTATGAGCAGTTCTTC

J: TRBJ1-1
size: .
D: .
V: TRBV18
CDR3: CATVQGLNTEAFF
DNA: TGTGCCACCGTCCAGGGGTTGAACACTGAAGCTTTCTTT

J: TRBJ1-3
size: .
D: .
V: TRBV3-1/TRBV3-2
CDR3: CASSLTRAGKYTIYF
DNA: TGTGCCAGCAGCCTGACCCGGGCAGGGAAATACACCATATATTTT

J: TRBJ1-1
size: .
D: .
V: TRBV6-2/TRBV6-3
CDR3: CASSYTGISTEAFF
DNA: TGTGCCAGCAGTTACACAGGGATTTCCACTGAAGCTTTCTTT

J: TRBJ1-2
size: .
D: .
V: TRBV6-1
CDR3: CASSDEGFGGYTF
DNA: TGTGCCAGCAGTGACGAGGGGTTCGGTGGCTACACCTTC

J: TRBJ2-5
size: .
D: .
V: TRBV28
CDR3: CASTGETQYF
DNA: TGTGCCAGCACCGGTGAGACCCAGTACTTC

J: TRBJ2-2
size: once
D: .
V: TRBV6-2/TRBV6-3
CDR3: CASSPQSVDYTGELFF
DNA: TGTGCCAGCAGTCCCCAGTCGGTGGACTACACCGGGGAGCTGTTTTTT

J: TRBJ2-7
size: .
D: .
V: TRBV30
CDR3: CAWSSPTTLQYF
DNA: TGTGCCTGGAGTTCCCCGACTACTCTGCAGTACTTC

J: TRBJ2-7
size: .
D: .
V: TRBV6-2/TRBV6-3
CDR3: CASSYSGSHEQYF
DNA: TGTGCCAGCAGTTACTCGGGGAGCCACGAGCAGTACTTC

J: TRBJ2-7
size: .
D: TRBD1
V: TRBV7-9
CDR3: CASSLLPGQGPGEQYF
DNA: TGTGCCAGCAGCTTATTACCGGGACAGGGACCAGGGGAGCAGTACTTC

J: TRBJ2-5
size: .
D: .
V: TRBV10-3
CDR3: CAISLGLLETQYF
DNA: TGTGCCATCAGTTTAGGACTTTTAGAGACCCAGTACTTC

J: TRBJ2-2
size: few
D: .
V: TRBV6-5
CDR3: CASRKPGAGELFF
DNA: TGTGCCAGCAGAAAGCCAGGGGCCGGGGAGCTGTTTTTT

J: TRBJ1-4
size: .
D: .
V: TRBV30
CDR3: CAWSRMAGSGEKLFF
DNA: TGTGCCTGGAGTCGGATGGCAGGCTCAGGAGAAAAACTGTTTTTT

J: TRBJ2-7
size: .
D: .
V: TRBV5-1
CDR3: CASSLASDSYEQYF
DNA: TGCGCCAGCAGCTTGGCCAGCGATTCCTACGAGCAGTACTTC

J: TRBJ1-4
size: .
D: .
V: TRBV28
CDR3: CASTLQGEKLFF
DNA: TGTGCCAGCACCCTCCAAGGTGAAAAACTGTTTTTT

J: TRBJ1-2
size: .
D: .
V: TRBV3-1/TRBV3-2
CDR3: CASSPSSHYGYTF
DNA: TGTGCCAGCAGCCCCAGCAGCCACTATGGCTACACCTTC

J: TRBJ2-3
size: .
D: .
V: TRBV6-6
CDR3: CASSYGVLQGTDTQYF
DNA: TGTGCCAGCAGTTACGGAGTTCTACAGGGAACAGATACGCAGTATTTT

J: TRBJ1-5
size: .
D: .
V: TRBV27
CDR3: CASGSRTPLGQPQHF
DNA: TGTGCCAGCGGCTCCCGGACCCCTTTAGGTCAGCCCCAGCATTTT

J: TRBJ1-1
size: .
D: .
V: TRBV27
CDR3: CASSLAGAGDTEAFF
DNA: TGTGCCAGCAGTTTGGCAGGAGCTGGGGACACTGAAGCTTTCTTT

J: TRBJ2-1
size: .
D: TRBD2
V: TRBV5-1
CDR3: CASSFGQLRLAGATNEQFF
DNA: TGCGCCAGCAGCTTTGGGCAGCTTCGACTAGCGGGAGCTACGAATGAGCAGTTCTTC

J: TRBJ1-1
size: .
D: TRBD1
V: TRBV11-1
CDR3: CASSLNRLGQVTEAFF
DNA: TGTGCCAGCAGCTTAAACCGCCTTGGACAGGTCACTGAAGCTTTCTTT

J: TRBJ1-4
size: .
D: .
V: TRBV4-1
CDR3: CASSGFFPPTNEKLFF
DNA: TGCGCCAGCAGCGGCTTTTTCCCTCCAACTAATGAAAAACTGTTTTTT

J: TRBJ1-5
size: .
D: .
V: TRBV6-5
CDR3: CASNSGEHSNQPQHF
DNA: TGTGCCAGCAACTCGGGCGAACATAGCAATCAGCCCCAGCATTTT

J: TRBJ1-4
size: .
D: .
V: TRBV2
CDR3: CASSKSGATNEKLFF
DNA: TGTGCCAGCAGTAAAAGTGGTGCAACTAATGAAAAACTGTTTTTT

J: TRBJ2-5
size: .
D: .
V: TRBV5-1
CDR3: CASSLPKETQYF
DNA: TGCGCCAGCAGCTTACCGAAAGAGACCCAGTACTTC

J: TRBJ2-7
size: once
D: .
V: TRBV3-1/TRBV3-2
CDR3: CASKPTAAPQSYEQYF
DNA: TGTGCCAGCAAGCCGACAGCAGCCCCCCAGTCCTACGAGCAGTACTTC

J: TRBJ2-7
size: .
D: .
V: TRBV5-4
CDR3: CASSLWRVPHEQYF
DNA: TGTGCCAGCAGCTTGTGGCGGGTCCCCCACGAGCAGTACTTC

J: TRBJ2-5
size: once
D: TRBD2
V: TRBV25-1
CDR3: CASSRLAGPQETQYF
DNA: TGTGCCAGCAGTCGACTAGCGGGGCCCCAAGAGACCCAGTACTTC

J: TRBJ2-3
size: .
D: TRBD1
V: TRBV4-1
CDR3: CASSQGQGIDTQYF
DNA: TGCGCCAGCAGCCAGGGACAGGGTATCGATACGCAGTATTTT

J: TRBJ2-5
size: .
D: TRBD2
V: TRBV24-1
CDR3: CATSDPRGWETQYF
DNA: TGTGCCACCAGTGATCCGCGGGGGTGGGAGACCCAGTACTTC